The clone carrying this T cell receptor (beta chain) was observed a handful of times. Its antigen remains unknown. TCRdb reanalysed the RT-PCR reads using MiXCR and keeps one entry per CDR3 protein. The data hold approximately 160,000 distinct CDR3 sequences, with about 11% observed a single time. The data stem from a study of response to subunit inactivated influenza vaccine. Study-level points and caveats: Authors suggested each seasonal influenza vaccination recruits few new T cells.

CDR1 MNHEY and CDR2 SVGEGT come from the germline V gene. CDR3 size: 13 residues. Trimming removed 6 bases from V and 0 bases from J, with 9 bases in between. The chain has TRBV6-2 or TRBV6-3 and TRBJ2-7; perhaps D is TRBD1 or TRBD2 (5 bases each). The clonotype was recovered from a man between 50 and 75 years old who received an inactivated influenza vaccine. The sample consisted of CD8+ T cells sorted from PBMCs, taken less than 25 months after vaccination. The CDR3 spells CASRGRASYEQYF. DNA for the CDR3: TGTGCCAGCAGGGGACGGGCCTCCTACGAGCAGTACTTC.